The 20 T cell receptor beta chains in this list originate from one sample, sequenced in a study of T cells in Graves' hyperthyroidism and ophthalmopathy (dated by TCRdb to between 2017 and 2020). Library prep was done by multiplex PCR. Sequencing was carried out with an Illumina HiSeq 2000. Amplification of TCR beta CDR3 regions was carried out from RNA transcripts. The TCR CDR3 was subjected to a first round of RT-PCR using the HTBI primer set and the Qiagen OneStep RT-PCR kit. The public reads were reanalyzed by TCRdb: fastp trimming at Q25, MiXCR alignment, in-frame beta chains only. Each record represents a unique CDR3 protein, reported with the most common genes and DNA among its rows. The sample table contains approximately 700,000 distinct CDR3 sequences; only one count was recorded for about a sixth of them. Around 8.1% of the sample is held by the ten biggest clonotypes. The sample consisted of blood. These TCRs come from a man aged 18-30 years with Graves' hyperthyroidism.

The chain couples TRBV5-6 to TRBJ1-5, with D possibly matching TRBD1 (5 bases). Germline V gene data show CDR1 as SGHDT and CDR2 as YYEEEE. The CDR3 has 14 residues. V was clipped by 3 bases and J by 7 bases, with 14 bases between them. The CDR3 nucleotides are TGTGCCAGCAGCTCAGACAGCGGCGGCCAGCCCCAGCATTTT. This translates into CASSSDSGGQPQHF.

V and J are TRBV20-1 and TRBJ2-1; the match to TRBD2 covers 10 bases. Germline CDR1 DFQATT, CDR2 SNEGSKA (reference sequence). The CDR3 has 13 amino acids. The CDR3 region is CSPGLAFSNEQFF. CDR3 DNA sequence: TGCAGCCCGGGACTAGCGTTTTCCAATGAGCAGTTCTTC.

The V call is TRBV6-1, the J call TRBJ1-1, with 9 nucleotides matching TRBD1. Per the germline V gene, CDR1 is MNHNS and CDR2 is SASEGT. CDR3 length equals 14 residues. V was pared by 5 bases and J by 6 bases, with 7 bases of the junction left unmatched. This chain's CDR3 is CASSRVRDRAEAFF. In DNA, the CDR3 is TGTGCCAGCAGTCGAGTCCGGGACAGGGCTGAAGCTTTCTTT.

This clonotype was seen at least ten times. CDR3 loop: CATGRTSGYEQYF. The CDR3 coding sequence is TGTGCGACCGGGAGGACTAGCGGATACGAGCAGTACTTC. The V and J genes are TRBV3-1 and TRBJ2-7; 10 bases map to TRBD2. The CDR3 sequence is 13 residues long. Germline lookup yields CDR1 LGHDT and CDR2 YNNKEL (reference sequence).

This clonotype came up many times. The chain links TRBV7-9 to TRBJ2-7, with TRBD2 identical over 7 bases. CDR1 is SEHNR, CDR2 FQNEAQ, per germline (reference sequence). The CDR3 sequence is 15 residues long. Trimming took 2 bases from V and 3 from J; bases not matched to a gene: 7. CDR3 protein: CASSLIVAGDYEQYF. CDR3 nucleotide sequence: TGTGCCAGCAGCTTAATAGTAGCGGGTGACTACGAGCAGTACTTC.

There are a few counts of this clonotype. This chain connects TRBV7-8 to TRBJ1-1; tentative D call: TRBD1 (5 bases). Looked up from germline, CDR1 is SGHVS and CDR2 is FQNEAQ. Trimming took off 0 bases at V and 1 base at J, with 21 bases between the two ends. The CDR3 totals 19 residues. The CDR3 region is CASSLAPRPFLTGNTEAFF. The CDR3 DNA reads as TGTGCCAGCAGCTTAGCTCCTCGACCCTTCCTTACAGGGAACACTGAAGCTTTCTTT.

The V and J genes are TRBV14 and TRBJ2-2; D is ambiguous. CDR3 length equals 14 residues. Deletions cut 5 bases from V and 3 bases from J, with 10 bases between. In germline, CDR1 is SGHDN, CDR2 FVKESK. In DNA, the CDR3 is TGTGCCAGCAGCGCACGACATTACACCGGGGAGCTGTTTTTT. Amino acid sequence: CASSARHYTGELFF.

V gene TRBV19 combines with J gene TRBJ1-1; 9 bases align to TRBD1. V dropped 4 bases and J dropped 1; count of bases not matched to a gene: 10. The CDR3 is made up of 17 amino acids. Germline assignment: CDR1 LNHDA and CDR2 SQIVND (reference sequence). CDR3 in DNA: TGTGCCAGTAGTAGCCGATACAGGGGGCAGGGGAACACTGAAGCTTTCTTT. It translates to CASSSRYRGQGNTEAFF.

This chain joins TRBV3-1 and TRBJ2-4; D call uncertain. Looked up from germline, CDR1 is LGHDT and CDR2 is YNNKEL (reference sequence). V was pared by 5 bases and J by 5 bases, with 13 bases between. CDR3 size: 14 residues. The CDR3 is CASSFQDGENIQYF. DNA of the CDR3: TGTGCCAGCAGCTTTCAAGATGGGGAAAACATTCAGTACTTC.

This clonotype was counted between two and nine times. J is TRBJ2-1 and V is TRBV10-3; D is unclear. V was clipped by 4 bases and J by 3 bases, with 7 bases between them. This CDR3 contains 13 residues. CDR1 and CDR2 from the germline V gene are ENHRY and SYGVKD. The CDR3: CAISARDYNEQFF. The CDR3 DNA reads TGTGCCATCAGTGCCCGAGACTACAATGAGCAGTTCTTC.

This chain connects TRBV24-1 to TRBJ1-1; a possible D gene is TRBD1 (5 bases). The CDR3 is 13 residues long. In germline, CDR1 is KGHDR, CDR2 SFDVKD. The V and J ends lost 9 bases and 2 bases respectively, with 12 bases between them. This CDR3 reads CATRSGPNTEAFF. The CDR3 nucleotides read TGTGCCACCCGCTCAGGGCCCAACACTGAAGCTTTCTTT.

In its sample, this clonotype was seen a few times. The chain couples TRBV19 to TRBJ2-1; TRBD1 agrees at 10 bases. The CDR3 extends over 15 amino acids. Germline loops: CDR1 LNHDA, CDR2 SQIVND (reference sequence). With V trimmed by 0 bases and J by 8 bases, 4 bases remained unmatched. CDR3 in amino acids: CASSIDRDRGHEQFF. CDR3 in DNA: TGTGCCAGTAGTATAGACCGGGACAGGGGCCATGAGCAGTTCTTC.

In its sample, this clonotype was seen once. The chain couples TRBV13 to TRBJ2-7, with D possibly being TRBD1 (5 bases). The CDR3 is 15 residues long. Per germline, CDR1 PRHDT and CDR2 FYEKMQ (reference sequence). The V end was cut by 4 bases, the J end by 3 bases, with 16 bases between. The chain's CDR3 is CASSSLRGRLYEQYF. The CDR3 nucleotides are TGTGCCAGCAGCTCCCTTAGGGGCCGGCTCTACGAGCAGTACTTC.

This clonotype was seen repeatedly, ten times or more. The chain couples TRBV28 to TRBJ2-7, with 11 bases that match TRBD1. Germline V gene lookup returns CDR1 MDHEN and CDR2 SYDVKM. The J segment lost 6 bases and the V segment lost 6 bases, leaving 13 bases of the junction unmatched. The CDR3 covers 16 residues. The CDR3 protein is CASRGLRDRGEFEQYF. The CDR3 region has the DNA TGTGCCAGCAGGGGCCTTCGGGACAGGGGGGAGTTCGAGCAGTACTTC.

This chain links TRBV5-1 with TRBJ1-4; TRBD1 aligns across 9 bases. This CDR3 has 14 amino acids. V trimming: 0 bases; J trimming: 6 bases; junction bases outside the gene matches: 0. The V gene's germline CDR1 is SGHRS and CDR2 YFSETQ. The CDR3: CASSLGTGDEKLFF. CDR3 coding DNA: TGCGCCAGCAGCTTGGGGACAGGGGATGAAAAACTGTTTTTT.

The rearrangement uses TRBV25-1 and TRBJ2-3, with D maybe TRBD2 (6 bases). This CDR3 is 16 amino acids long. The V end lost 5 bases, the J end lost 3 bases, and 18 bases lay between the germline ends. The germline V gene has CDR1 MGHDK and CDR2 SYGVNS. The CDR3 sequence is CASSPGTNGRTDTQYF. As DNA, the CDR3 is TGTGCCAGCAGTCCAGGTACTAACGGGAGAACAGATACGCAGTATTTT. Full variable domain (remainder filled in from reference TRBV25-1 and TRBJ2-3): EADIYQTPRYLVIGTGKKITLECSQTMGHDKMYWYQQDPGMELHLIHYSYGVNSTEKGDLSSESTVSRIRTEHFPLTLESARPSHTSQYLCASSPGTNGRTDTQYFGPGTRLTVL.

The V and J genes are TRBV27 and TRBJ2-5, with unresolved D. V gave up 6 bases and J gave up 5 bases, with 13 bases separating them. Germline loops: CDR1 MNHEY, CDR2 SMNVEV (reference sequence). The CDR3 contains 13 residues. For the CDR3, the DNA is TGTGCCAGCAGACTAAACGGGTTGGAGACCCAGTACTTC. Translated, it gives CASRLNGLETQYF.

This clonotype was observed at least ten times. This sequence joins TRBV7-2 and TRBJ2-7; 9 bases agree with TRBD1. The germline gives CDR1 SGHTA, CDR2 FQGNSA. This CDR3 comprises 14 residues. With 5 bases clipped from V and 5 bases from J, the junction kept 7 bases outside the gene matches. The CDR3 DNA is TGTGCCAGCAGCCCCGGGACAGGGACAAACGAGCAGTACTTC. Amino acids: CASSPGTGTNEQYF.

This clonotype was observed many times. The CDR3 nucleotides read TGTGCCAGCAGTTTGGGAGGATACAACACCGGGGAGCTGTTTTTT. It encodes CASSLGGYNTGELFF. The chain employs TRBV12-3 or TRBV12-4 and TRBJ2-2, with TRBD2 as a possible D gene (6 bases). This CDR3 comprises 15 residues. V lost 3 bases to trimming and J lost 2 bases, with 10 bases between them.

Ten or more counts support this clonotype. CDR3 loop: CASSFSGWANTEAFF. CDR3 sequence (DNA): TGTGCCAGCAGCTTTAGCGGATGGGCAAACACTGAAGCTTTCTTT. The chain carries TRBV7-2 and TRBJ1-1; D remains ambiguous. From germline, CDR1 is SGHTA and CDR2 FQGNSA. Trimming left V 3 bases short and J 2 bases short, with 13 bases between. CDR3 size: 15 residues.